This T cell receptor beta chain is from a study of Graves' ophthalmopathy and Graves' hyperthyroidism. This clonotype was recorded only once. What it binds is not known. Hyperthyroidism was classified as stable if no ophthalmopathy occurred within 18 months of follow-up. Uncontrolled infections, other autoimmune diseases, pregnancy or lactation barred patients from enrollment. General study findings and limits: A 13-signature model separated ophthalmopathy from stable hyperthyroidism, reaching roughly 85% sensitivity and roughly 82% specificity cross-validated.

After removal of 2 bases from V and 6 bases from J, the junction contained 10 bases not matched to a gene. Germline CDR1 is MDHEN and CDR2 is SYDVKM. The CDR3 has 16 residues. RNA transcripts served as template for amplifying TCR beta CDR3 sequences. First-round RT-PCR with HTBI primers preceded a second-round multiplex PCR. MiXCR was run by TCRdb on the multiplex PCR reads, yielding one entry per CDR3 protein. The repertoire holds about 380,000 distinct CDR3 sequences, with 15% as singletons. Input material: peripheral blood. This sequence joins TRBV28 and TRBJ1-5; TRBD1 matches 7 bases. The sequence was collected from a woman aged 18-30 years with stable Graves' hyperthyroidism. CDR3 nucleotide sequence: TGTGCCAGCAGTTTAAGGGGGCGCAGGGTAGGTCAGCCCCAGCATTTT. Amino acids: CASSLRGRRVGQPQHF.